These 15 T cell receptor beta chains share one sample of origin, sequenced in a study of beta chain features in type 1 diabetes. Every isolated RNA sample was fully reverse transcribed, so sequencing captured expressed TCRB transcripts. Sequenced by immunoSEQ multiplex PCR; TCRdb stores in-frame clones only, minus some. The sample comprises roughly 12,000 clones, 35% to 55% of which are singletons, and 0.98% rests with the top ten. Material: stem cell memory CD4+ T cells from blood. All receptors come from a man aged 18 to 29 in good health.

This clone was recorded a few times. The rearrangement links TRBV7-7 to TRBJ1-4; D remains unclear. The CDR3 loop spans 13 amino acids. CDR1 is SSHAT and CDR2 is FNYEAQ in the germline V gene (reference sequence). The germline V and J ends were trimmed by 1 base and 5 bases, with 5 bases remaining between them. CDR3 protein: CASSLGQNEKLFF. The CDR3 nucleotides are TGTGCCAGCAGCTTAGGTCAGAATGAAAAACTGTTTTTT.

V gene TRBV10-3 combines with J gene TRBJ2-7; 11 bases map to TRBD2. J was trimmed by 3 bases and V by 6 bases; bases with no gene match: 1. The germline V gene has CDR1 ENHRY and CDR2 SYGVKD. This CDR3 region has 13 residues. The CDR3 loop reads CAIRTSGDYEQYF. Here the CDR3 DNA reads TGTGCCATCAGGACTAGCGGGGACTACGAGCAGTACTTC.

This clone was found a few times. The chain couples TRBV28 to TRBJ1-3; D gene uncertain. The CDR3 sequence is 15 residues long. CDR1 is MDHEN and CDR2 is SYDVKM in the germline V gene. V lost 1 base to trimming and J lost 0 bases, with 7 bases between them. Written as DNA, the CDR3 is TGTGCCAGCAGTTTATACAGTCACTCTGGAAACACCATATATTTT. This gives the protein CASSLYSHSGNTIYF.

The CDR3 DNA is TGTGCCAGCAGCCCCCGGGGGGCCCCGGGCACAGATACGCAGTATTTT. It encodes CASSPRGAPGTDTQYF. The chain uses TRBV7-8 and TRBJ2-3; weak D call: TRBD2 (7 bases). With 5 bases removed from V and 1 base from J, the gap between germline ends came to 16 bases. The germline V gene encodes CDR1 SGHVS and CDR2 FQNEAQ. The CDR3 spans 16 residues.

This chain uses TRBV28 with TRBJ2-3; D is perhaps TRBD1 (7 bases). Trimming left V 7 bases short and J 2 bases short, with 16 bases between. The germline CDR1 and CDR2 sequences are MDHEN and SYDVKM. CDR3 length: 15 amino acids. CDR3 DNA sequence: TGTGCCAGCACCCCCCCGGAGGGGGCCACAGATACGCAGTATTTT. The encoded protein is CASTPPEGATDTQYF.

J is TRBJ2-7 and V is TRBV2; 9 positions match TRBD1. The CDR3 is 16 amino acids. V lost 0 bases, J lost 4 bases, and 7 bases stayed unmatched. Germline V gene lookup returns CDR1 SNHLY and CDR2 FYNNEI. The DNA of the CDR3 is TGTGCCAGCAGTGAAGCGCTTTTTGACAGGGGGTACGAGCAGTACTTC. Translated, it gives CASSEALFDRGYEQYF.

The chain combines TRBV6-5 with TRBJ2-1; 10 bases are shared with TRBD2. CDR3 length: 15 residues. Germline assignment: CDR1 MNHEY and CDR2 SVGAGI. Trimming took 5 bases from V and 5 from J; bases not matched to a gene: 6. The CDR3, as DNA: TGTGCCAGCAGTCGCACTAGCGGGACTGACAATGAGCAGTTCTTC. This translates into CASSRTSGTDNEQFF.

This clone was observed a few times. CDR3: CASSLGDTGVDTQYF. DNA for the CDR3: TGTGCCAGCAGCTTAGGGGACACAGGGGTGGATACGCAGTATTTT. The rearrangement uses TRBV7-3 and TRBJ2-3; TRBD1 matches at 7 bases. V was clipped by 2 bases and J by 6 bases; unmatched bases: 8. The CDR3 is 15 residues long. CDR1 and CDR2 from the germline V gene are SGHTA and FQGTGA.

This chain joins TRBV9 and TRBJ2-5, with 7 bases that match TRBD1. The trim removed 0 bases at V and 1 base at J, leaving 3 bases unmatched. The CDR3 totals 15 residues. Germline CDR1 SGDLS, CDR2 YYNGEE. CDR3 protein: CASSVGQGVQETQYF. In DNA form, the CDR3 reads TGTGCCAGCAGCGTAGGGCAGGGGGTCCAAGAGACCCAGTACTTC.

The chain recombines TRBV7-7 with TRBJ2-5; perhaps TRBD1 as D (6 bases). V lost 1 base and J 5 bases, leaving 11 bases between the germline ends. There are 14 residues in the CDR3. The germline V gene encodes CDR1 SSHAT and CDR2 FNYEAQ (reference sequence). The CDR3 loop is CASSLGGPGETQYF. The DNA for the CDR3 is TGTGCCAGCAGCTTAGGGGGGCCGGGTGAGACCCAGTACTTC.

The chain has TRBV19 and TRBJ1-3; D may be TRBD1 (6 bases). Germline-derived CDR1 and CDR2 are LNHDA and SQIVND (reference sequence). The CDR3 contains 15 residues. V lost 3 bases and J 4 bases, leaving 13 bases between the germline ends. CDR3 DNA: TGTGCCAGTAGTATGAGCCCAGGGGTCGGAAACACCATATATTTT. Its translation is CASSMSPGVGNTIYF.

There are a few counts of this clone. The chain joins TRBV6-5 to TRBJ1-2; unclear D gene. The CDR3 length is 13 residues. Germline assignment: CDR1 MNHEY and CDR2 SVGAGI. V was pared by 5 bases and J by 7 bases, with 14 bases between. DNA for the CDR3: TGTGCCAGCAGTCCCGGACTAGCTGGTGGCTACACCTTC. This translates into CASSPGLAGGYTF.

This chain uses TRBV18 with TRBJ1-1; D is possibly TRBD1 (6 bases). Trimming shortened V by 6 bases and J by 1 base, and 15 bases separated the two germline ends. Per germline, CDR1 KGHSH and CDR2 LQKENI. The CDR3 extends over 15 amino acids. The CDR3: CASSPGHSRNTEAFF. CDR3 coding DNA: TGTGCCAGCTCTCCGGGACATTCCCGGAACACTGAAGCTTTCTTT.

The CDR3 sequence is CASSYMDRPEGEKLFF. CDR3 DNA sequence: TGTGCCAGCAGTTATATGGACAGGCCGGAGGGTGAAAAACTGTTTTTT. The chain uses TRBV6-5 and TRBJ1-4; 7 nucleotides line up with TRBD1. The V gene's germline CDR1 is MNHEY and CDR2 SVGAGI. The length of the CDR3 is 16 residues. With 3 bases clipped from V and 7 bases from J, the junction kept 11 bases outside the gene matches.

The sample holds a few counts of this clone. This chain links TRBV11-2 with TRBJ1-2, with 9 nucleotides matching TRBD1. The CDR3 runs to 12 residues. V dropped 4 bases and J dropped 6; count of bases not matched to a gene: 0. Germline CDR1 reads SGHAT; CDR2 reads FQNNGV. The DNA for the CDR3 is TGTGCCAGCAGCTGGACAGGGGATGGCTACACCTTC. This gives the protein CASSWTGDGYTF.